This TCR beta chain was identified during a study of blood T cell repertoires in COVID-19. Some clones are missing from TCRdb's copy, which holds only in-frame ones; the method was immunoSEQ multiplex PCR. The repertoire has about 110,000 clones, around nine tenths of them found once; the top ten carry 4.5%. The V gene end was trimmed by 5 bases and the J gene end by 5 bases; junction bases not matched to a gene: 16. The CDR3 length is 19 residues. The germline V gene has CDR1 SSHAT and CDR2 FNYEAQ (reference sequence). The J gene is TRBJ2-5, the V gene TRBV7-7, with 14 nucleotides matching TRBD2. Sequencing was performed on peripheral blood. This TCR was recovered from a man aged 40-49 years with acute or convalescent COVID-19. This CDR3 reads CASSEKDTGLAGVRETQYF. In nucleotides, the CDR3 is TGTGCCAGCAGCGAAAAGGACACGGGACTAGCGGGAGTCCGGGAGACCCAGTACTTC.